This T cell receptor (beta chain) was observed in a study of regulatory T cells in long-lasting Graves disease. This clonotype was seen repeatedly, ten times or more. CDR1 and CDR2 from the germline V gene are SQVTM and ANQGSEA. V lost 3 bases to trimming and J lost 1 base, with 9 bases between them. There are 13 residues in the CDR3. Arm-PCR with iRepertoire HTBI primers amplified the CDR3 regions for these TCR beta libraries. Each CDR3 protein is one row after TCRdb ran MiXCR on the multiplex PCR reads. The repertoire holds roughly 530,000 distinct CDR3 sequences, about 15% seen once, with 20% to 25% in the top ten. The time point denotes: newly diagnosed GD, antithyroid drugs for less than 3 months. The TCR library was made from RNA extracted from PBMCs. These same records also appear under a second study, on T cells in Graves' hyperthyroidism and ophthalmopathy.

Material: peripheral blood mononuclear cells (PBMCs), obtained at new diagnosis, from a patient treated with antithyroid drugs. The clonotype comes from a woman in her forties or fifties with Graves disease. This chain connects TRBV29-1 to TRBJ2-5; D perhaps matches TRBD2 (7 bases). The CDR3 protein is CSVEGGGQETQYF. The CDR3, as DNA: TGCAGCGTTGAGGGAGGGGGCCAAGAGACCCAGTACTTC.